Included here is one T cell receptor (beta chain) sequence, with context. The CDR3 loop spans 16 amino acids. Trimming took off 4 bases at V and 1 base at J, with 14 bases between the two ends. Germline CDR1 and CDR2: MNHNS and SASEGT. The record originates from a study of blood T cell repertoires in COVID-19. Study at large: Sources were T cells, B-cell-depleted T cells, or PBMCs; the material itself was cDNA or gDNA.

Sequenced by immunoSEQ multiplex PCR; TCRdb stores in-frame clones only, minus some. The sample lists fewer than 250,000 clones, more than 70% occurring once. V is TRBV6-1 and J is TRBJ2-1; D perhaps matches TRBD1 (6 bases). The sample taken for sequencing was PBMCs or T cells enriched from blood (not recorded which). The sequence was collected from a woman between 50 and 59 years old who had recovered from COVID-19. In DNA, the CDR3 is TGTGCCAGCAGTGGGGAACAGGGACCGTCCTACAATGAGCAGTTCTTC. It specifies CASSGEQGPSYNEQFF.